Presented here are 24 T cell receptor beta chains from one specimen sequenced in a study of T-cell memory formation after mild COVID-19. MiXCR, applied by TCRdb to the 5' RACE reads, yields one record per CDR3 protein. The sample records approximately 210,000 distinct CDR3 sequences, about 10% being singletons. The sample taken for sequencing was PBMCs or a T cell subset sorted from them (not recorded which). These receptors were taken from a man younger than 35 who had mild COVID-19 (a few samples of this study predate the infection). Cell type and time point are not known.

This chain links TRBV25-1 with TRBJ2-1, with D tentatively TRBD1 or TRBD2 (5 bases each). Germline V lookup: CDR1 MGHDK, CDR2 SYGVNS. This CDR3 has 13 amino acids. Trimming cost V 5 bases and J 5 bases, with 10 bases left between them. The DNA for the CDR3 is TGTGCCAGCAGTTGGGGGACCAACAATGAGCAGTTCTTC. Its protein product is CASSWGTNNEQFF. Complete variable domain (other parts from reference TRBV25-1 and TRBJ2-1): EADIYQTPRYLVIGTGKKITLECSQTMGHDKMYWYQQDPGMELHLIHYSYGVNSTEKGDLSSESTVSRIRTEHFPLTLESARPSHTSQYLCASSWGTNNEQFFGPGTRLTVL.

CDR3 nucleotide sequence: TGTGCCAGCAGCCAAGGCCAGGATTCACCCCTCCACTTT. This gives the protein CASSQGQDSPLHF. The chain links TRBV3-1 to TRBJ1-6; D is undetermined. Trimming took off 1 base at V and 8 bases at J, with 6 bases between the two ends. The CDR3 spans 13 residues. From germline, CDR1 is LGHDT and CDR2 YNNKEL (reference sequence).

This clonotype is labeled medium-sized (0.01 to 0.1%). The chain combines TRBV7-2 with TRBJ2-1; 7 bases are a match to TRBD1. Germline V lookup: CDR1 SGHTA, CDR2 FQGNSA. This CDR3 is built from 15 residues. Losses at the gene ends were 1 base for V and 2 bases for J; bases not matched to a gene: 2. The CDR3 DNA reads as TGTGCCAGCAGCTTAGGACAGGGAGCCTACAATGAGCAGTTCTTC. Translating it yields CASSLGQGAYNEQFF.

This clonotype was counted a few times. V and J are TRBV2 and TRBJ1-5; the D is unclear. The length of the CDR3 is 14 residues. Germline lookup yields CDR1 SNHLY and CDR2 FYNNEI. Deletions cut 5 bases from V and 6 bases from J, with 14 bases between. CDR3 residues: CASSPDWGGQPQHF. Here the CDR3 DNA reads TGTGCCAGCAGTCCAGACTGGGGAGGTCAGCCCCAGCATTTT.

In regard to this clonotype: The junction departs from the called germline gene at one end, perhaps through a read error. The V call is TRBV2, the J call TRBJ2-3; D is perhaps TRBD1 (6 bases). The germline CDR1 and CDR2 sequences are SNHLY and FYNNEI. The CDR3 contains 15 residues. The chain's CDR3 is CASSEGGHSTNTQYF. DNA of the CDR3: TGTGCCAGCAGTGAAGGGGGACATTCCACAAATACGCAGTATTTT. Together with reference TRBV2 and TRBJ2-3, the CDR3 gives the full variable domain: EPEVTQTPSHQVTQMGQEVILRCVPISNHLYFYWYRQILGQKVEFLVSFYNNEISEKSEIFDDQFSVERPDGSNFTLKIRSTKLEDSAMYFCASSEGGHSTNTQYFGPGTRLTVL.

This clonotype occurred a few times. The chain joins TRBV7-2 to TRBJ2-1, with D possibly TRBD2 on 5 matching bases. V lost 1 base and J 9 bases, leaving 10 bases between the germline ends. The CDR3 covers 13 residues. Germline loops: CDR1 SGHTA, CDR2 FQGNSA. CDR3 in amino acids: CASSLGVAGEQFF. The CDR3 bases are TGTGCCAGCAGCTTAGGGGTGGCGGGTGAGCAGTTCTTC.

This clonotype appeared a few times. The chain couples TRBV24-1 to TRBJ2-5; D is possibly TRBD1 (6 bases). The CDR3 loop spans 15 amino acids. Per the germline V gene, CDR1 is KGHDR and CDR2 is SFDVKD. The V gene lost 4 bases and the J gene lost 1 base, with 12 bases spanning the gap. The CDR3 here is CATSDSGTSQETQYF. CDR3 nucleotides: TGTGCCACCAGTGACTCCGGGACAAGCCAAGAGACCCAGTACTTC.

This clonotype was seen a few times. The chain combines TRBV5-5 with TRBJ2-1, with D tentatively TRBD2 (5 bases). The V end lost 1 base, the J end lost 1 base, and 12 bases lay between the germline ends. The CDR3 spans 16 residues. Germline CDR1 SGHKS, CDR2 YYEKEE (reference sequence). This CDR3 is CASSLFRRNSYNEQFF. DNA for the CDR3: TGTGCCAGCAGCTTGTTTCGGAGGAATTCCTACAATGAGCAGTTCTTC. Full variable domain (remainder filled in from reference TRBV5-5 and TRBJ2-1): DAGVTQSPTHLIKTRGQQVTLRCSPISGHKSVSWYQQVLGQGPQFIFQYYEKEERGRGNFPDRFSARQFPNYSSELNVNALLLGDSALYLCASSLFRRNSYNEQFFGPGTRLTVL.

The chain links TRBV18 to TRBJ1-4; the D gene is possibly TRBD1 (5 bases). The V end was cut by 3 bases, the J end by 4 bases, with 12 bases between. This CDR3 has 15 residues. Germline V lookup: CDR1 KGHSH, CDR2 LQKENI. In nucleotides, the CDR3 is TGTGCCAGCTCACCGTGGGACGGCCGTAATGAAAAACTGTTTTTT. It translates to CASSPWDGRNEKLFF.

The chain joins TRBV5-1 to TRBJ1-3; weak D call: TRBD1 (6 bases). V lost 2 bases to trimming and J lost 4 bases, with 10 bases between them. Germline V lookup: CDR1 SGHRS, CDR2 YFSETQ. The CDR3 spans 14 residues. CDR3 nucleotide sequence: TGCGCCAGCAGCTTCGGGACATTGGGAAACACCATATATTTT. It yields the protein CASSFGTLGNTIYF.

This clonotype was recorded at least ten times. The chain recombines TRBV7-2 with TRBJ1-6; 7 bases fit TRBD1. The ends lost 5 bases at V and 7 bases at J; junction bases unmatched: 8. The CDR3 runs to 15 residues. In germline, CDR1 is SGHTA, CDR2 FQGNSA. The CDR3 region is CASSVLTGLNSPLHF. DNA for the CDR3: TGTGCCAGCAGCGTCTTGACAGGGCTCAATTCACCCCTCCACTTT. Combining the CDR3 with reference TRBV7-2 and TRBJ1-6 gives the whole variable domain GAGVSQSPSNKVTEKGKDVELRCDPISGHTALYWYRQSLGQGLEFLIYFQGNSAPDKSGLPSDRFSAERTGGSVSTLTIQRTQQEDSAVYLCASSVLTGLNSPLHFGNGTRLTVT.

The J gene is TRBJ1-5, the V gene TRBV7-8, with D uncertain. Trimming shortened V by 5 bases and J by 2 bases, and 10 bases separated the two germline ends. CDR1 is SGHVS and CDR2 is FQNEAQ in the germline V gene. The CDR3 is 14 residues long. The DNA for the CDR3 is TGTGCCAGCAGCGCTAGGGAGGGCAATCAGCCCCAGCATTTT. Its translation is CASSAREGNQPQHF.

This clonotype was recorded a few times. J is TRBJ1-2 and V is TRBV7-9, with 10 bases matching TRBD1. The CDR3 has 14 amino acids. The germline gives CDR1 SEHNR, CDR2 FQNEAQ (reference sequence). The V and J ends lost 3 bases and 5 bases, in that order; junction bases with no gene match: 3. The CDR3 reads CASSLRQGAYGYTF. CDR3 sequence (DNA): TGTGCCAGCAGCTTGAGACAGGGGGCTTATGGCTACACCTTC.

J is TRBJ1-2 and V is TRBV20-1, with D tentatively TRBD1 (6 bases). Per germline, CDR1 DFQATT and CDR2 SNEGSKA (reference sequence). The V and J ends lost 1 base and 4 bases respectively, with 16 bases between them. This CDR3 comprises 15 residues. The CDR3 nucleotides read TGCAGTGCTAGAGCCCCGGGGGCGCTTAGCTATGGCTACACCTTC. It is translated as CSARAPGALSYGYTF.

This clonotype was recorded a few times. V usage is TRBV9 and J usage is TRBJ1-3; D is perhaps TRBD1 (5 bases). The germline V gene has CDR1 SGDLS and CDR2 YYNGEE. V lost 3 bases, J lost 3 bases, and 10 bases lay in between. The CDR3 is 14 residues long. In DNA form, the CDR3 reads TGTGCCAGCAGCGGGGATGGGGGTGGAAACACCATATATTTT. Its translation is CASSGDGGGNTIYF.

This clonotype was picked up a small number of times. The chain couples TRBV18 to TRBJ2-4; D might be TRBD2 (6 bases). Germline CDR1 and CDR2: KGHSH and LQKENI. The CDR3 contains 15 residues. The V and J ends lost 3 bases and 1 base respectively, with 10 bases between them. The CDR3 DNA reads as TGTGCCAGCTCACCCCCAGGGAGGGCCAAAAACATTCAGTACTTC. Translation: CASSPPGRAKNIQYF.

Judged by abundance, this clonotype is medium-sized. The V gene is TRBV2, the J gene TRBJ1-1, with 7 bases aligning to TRBD1. V was pared by 5 bases and J by 2 bases, with 5 bases of the junction left unmatched. CDR3 size: 14 residues. Germline lookup yields CDR1 SNHLY and CDR2 FYNNEI. The CDR3 loop reads CASSLRQGNTEAFF. The DNA for the CDR3 is TGTGCCAGCAGTCTCAGACAGGGAAACACTGAAGCTTTCTTT.

This sequence joins TRBV29-1 and TRBJ2-1; D may match TRBD1 or TRBD2 (5 bases each). The CDR3 runs 10 residues. Trimming took 4 bases from V and 8 from J, leaving 6 bases between them. Germline CDR1 is SQVTM and CDR2 is ANQGSEA. This CDR3 reads CSVGGDEQFF. In DNA, the CDR3 is TGCAGCGTTGGAGGGGATGAGCAGTTCTTC.

V is TRBV3-1 and J is TRBJ1-2, with 8 bases matching TRBD1. This CDR3 comprises 13 residues. V shed 3 bases, J shed 7 bases, and the junction held 4 bases outside the gene matches. Germline CDR1 LGHDT, CDR2 YNNKEL (reference sequence). In DNA form, the CDR3 reads TGTGCCAGCAGCCACGACAGGGGAAGTGGCTACACCTTC. This codes for CASSHDRGSGYTF. The entire variable domain, with the rest obtained from reference TRBV3-1 and TRBJ1-2, is as follows: DTAVSQTPKYLVTQMGNDKSIKCEQNLGHDTMYWYKQDSKKFLKIMFSYNNKELIINETVPNRFSPKSPDKAHLNLHINSLELGDSAVYFCASSHDRGSGYTFGSGTRLTVV.

This chain uses TRBV5-1 with TRBJ1-4; 7 bases are a match to TRBD1. This CDR3 region has 15 residues. With V trimmed by 3 bases and J by 7 bases, 9 bases remained unmatched. Looked up from germline, CDR1 is SGHRS and CDR2 is YFSETQ. CDR3 loop: CASSSLGTVSEKLFF. For the CDR3, the DNA is TGCGCCAGCAGCTCTTTAGGGACAGTTTCTGAAAAACTGTTTTTT.

The chain joins TRBV2 to TRBJ2-2; D is unclear. The CDR3 contains 16 residues. Trimming pared 7 bases from V and 0 bases from J, leaving 15 bases between. Germline values: CDR1 SNHLY, CDR2 FYNNEI. The CDR3 DNA reads TGTGCCAGCAAGGGCAGCTACGCCGCGAACACCGGGGAGCTGTTTTTT. Its protein is CASKGSYAANTGELFF.

The rearrangement joins TRBV5-5 to TRBJ2-7; D not certain. CDR1 SGHKS and CDR2 YYEKEE come from the germline V gene (reference sequence). V lost 0 bases and J lost 7, with 17 bases in between. This CDR3 region has 15 residues. Here the CDR3 DNA reads TGTGCCAGCAGCTTGGTCTACGACGGCACCGGAGAGCAGTACTTC. Its protein product is CASSLVYDGTGEQYF.

J is TRBJ2-5 and V is TRBV7-2; the D is unclear. Trimming pared 1 base from V and 7 bases from J, leaving 7 bases between. Germline CDR1 is SGHTA and CDR2 is FQGNSA. The CDR3 is 12 residues long. CDR3 residues: CASSLDPGTQYF. The DNA of the CDR3 is TGTGCCAGCAGCTTAGACCCAGGGACCCAGTACTTC. The entire variable domain, with the rest obtained from reference TRBV7-2 and TRBJ2-5, is as follows: GAGVSQSPSNKVTEKGKDVELRCDPISGHTALYWYRQSLGQGLEFLIYFQGNSAPDKSGLPSDRFSAERTGGSVSTLTIQRTQQEDSAVYLCASSLDPGTQYFGPGTRLLVL.

V is TRBV6-5 and J is TRBJ1-2; TRBD1 might be the D (5 bases). Trimming shortened V by 5 bases and J by 2 bases, and 12 bases separated the two germline ends. Germline CDR1 is MNHEY and CDR2 is SVGAGI. The CDR3 covers 14 residues. CDR3: CASSRGRVNYGYTF. The CDR3 DNA reads TGTGCCAGCAGTAGGGGCAGGGTCAACTATGGCTACACCTTC.